The rows below give T cell receptor beta chains drawn from one sample of a study of CD8 T cells in Susac syndrome. TCRdb passed the immunoSEQ multiplex PCR reads through MiXCR, listing each CDR3 protein once. The sample has roughly 120,000 distinct CDR3 sequences; approximately 94% are singletons. The sequencing input was CD4+ T cells from PBMCs. These receptors all stem from a human donor with multiple sclerosis. The CDR3 runs from the conserved cysteine through the conserved F or W. A D gene is named only where the DNA matches it firmly. Rows give clone size only sometimes, using once, few, many, or a class for an expanded clone.

>TRBJ1-5|-|TRBV5-4|-
TGTGCCAGCAGCTTGGGAGGTCGATCTGGCCACGATCAGCCCCAGCATTTT
CASSLGGRSGHDQPQHF
>TRBJ1-2|-|TRBV30|-
TGTGCCTGGAGTCCAGGAAGGGCATATGGCTACACCTTC
CAWSPGRAYGYTF
>TRBJ2-7|-|TRBV28|-
TGTGCCAGCAGTTTAAGGGACCAACGGCACGAGCAGTACTTC
CASSLRDQRHEQYF
>TRBJ2-2|-|TRBV9|-
TGTGCCAGCAGCGTAGACATTGGGCCCACCGGGGAGCTGTTTTTT
CASSVDIGPTGELFF
>TRBJ1-5|-|TRBV6-2/TRBV6-3|-
TGTGCCAGCAGCTGGACAGATCATCAGCCCCAGCATTTT
CASSWTDHQPQHF
>TRBJ2-7|-|TRBV19|-
TGTGCCAGTAGTATCCCTCCTCGCGAGCAGTACTTC
CASSIPPREQYF
>TRBJ2-3|-|TRBV6-5|-
TGTGCCAGCAGTTATCGTGGCAGGGGCAGCACAGATACGCAGTATTTT
CASSYRGRGSTDTQYF
>TRBJ1-1|-|TRBV3-1|once
TGTGCCAGCAGACAACATCCTAAACCCGGGGGGGAGCGCACTGAAGCTTTCTTT
CASRQHPKPGGERTEAFF
>TRBJ2-3|TRBD2|TRBV5-1|-
TGCGCCAGCAGCCAAACCGGGACTAGCGGGAGAATGGCAGATACGCAGTATTTT
CASSQTGTSGRMADTQYF
>TRBJ2-3|TRBD2|TRBV2|-
TGTGCCAGCAGTGCAACTAGCGGGAGTCAAGATACGCAGTATTTT
CASSATSGSQDTQYF
>TRBJ2-7|-|TRBV12-3/TRBV12-4|-
TGTGCCAGCAGTTTATCGCGGAATAGCGCAGACGAGCAGTACTTC
CASSLSRNSADEQYF
>TRBJ1-1|-|TRBV7-2|-
TGTGCCAGCAGCTTACCACGGGCCTCCGCGAACACTGAAGCTTTCTTT
CASSLPRASANTEAFF
>TRBJ1-2|-|TRBV25-1|-
TGTGCCAGCACCGCTACTAACTATGGCTACACCTTC
CASTATNYGYTF
>TRBJ1-2|-|TRBV5-4|-
TGTGCCAGCAGCTTGGCCCTAGGGGATAGTGGCTACACCTTC
CASSLALGDSGYTF
>TRBJ1-5|-|TRBV6-6|-
TGTGCCAGCAGGACCGACAGGAGCAATCAGCCCCAGCATTTT
CASRTDRSNQPQHF